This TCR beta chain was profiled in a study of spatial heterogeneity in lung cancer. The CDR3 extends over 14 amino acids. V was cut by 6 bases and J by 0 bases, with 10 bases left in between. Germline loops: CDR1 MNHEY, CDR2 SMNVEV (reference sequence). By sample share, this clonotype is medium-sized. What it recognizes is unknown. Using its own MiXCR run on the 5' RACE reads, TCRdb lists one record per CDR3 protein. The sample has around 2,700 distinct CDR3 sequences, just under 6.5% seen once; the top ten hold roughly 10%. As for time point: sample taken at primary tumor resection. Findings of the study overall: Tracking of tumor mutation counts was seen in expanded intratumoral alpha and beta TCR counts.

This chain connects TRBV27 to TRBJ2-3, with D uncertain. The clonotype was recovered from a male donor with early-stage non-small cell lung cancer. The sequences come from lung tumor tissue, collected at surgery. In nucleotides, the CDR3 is TGTGCCAGCAGGCAGCGCCTTAGCACAGATACGCAGTATTTT. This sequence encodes CASRQRLSTDTQYF.